One and the same sample provided the 26 T cell receptor beta chains below, sequenced in a study of blood T cells in healthy people across ages. Next came a second PCR, run for roughly 6 to 11 cycles, which used a sample-barcoded 5' primer along with a J-beta primer mix. TCRdb used MiXCR to reprocess the 5' RACE reads, holding one entry per CDR3 protein. Among around 790,000 distinct CDR3 sequences, around 45% were seen once, and the ten largest hold 15% to 25%. Sequences were obtained from blood. The receptors originated from a man in his sixties in good health.

The rearrangement links TRBV28 to TRBJ2-7; D may be TRBD2 (5 bases). Germline V gives CDR1 MDHEN, CDR2 SYDVKM. Deletions cut 5 bases from V and 0 bases from J, with 17 bases between. This CDR3 has 16 amino acids. This chain's CDR3 is CASSDIRTSSSYEQYF. DNA of the CDR3: TGTGCCAGCAGTGACATCCGGACTTCCAGCTCCTACGAGCAGTACTTC.

This chain links TRBV6-6 with TRBJ2-1; TRBD2 aligns across 10 bases. CDR1 and CDR2 from the germline V gene are MNHNY and SVGAGI (reference sequence). V was pared by 8 bases and J by 9 bases, with 10 bases of the junction left unmatched. The CDR3 length is 14 residues. The CDR3 region is CASGRTSGGGEQFF. The CDR3 nucleotides read TGTGCCAGCGGGAGGACGAGCGGGGGGGGTGAGCAGTTCTTC.

This clonotype was counted at least ten times. The chain employs TRBV18 and TRBJ1-2, with D unclear. With 6 bases removed from V and 7 bases from J, the gap between germline ends came to 24 bases. The CDR3 extends over 16 amino acids. Germline V gene sequence: CDR1 KGHSH, CDR2 LQKENI. CDR3 DNA sequence: TGTGCCAGCTCCCAGTCGGCAGGAGACGCACTTGGTGGCTACACCTTC. It translates to CASSQSAGDALGGYTF.

The table lists this clonotype with a few counts. The chain recombines TRBV2 with TRBJ2-7; D is perhaps TRBD1 (5 bases). There are 11 residues in the CDR3. Germline V lookup: CDR1 SNHLY, CDR2 FYNNEI. Trimming shortened V by 4 bases and J by 6 bases, and 7 bases separated the two germline ends. CDR3 loop: CASSGRAEQYF. CDR3 in DNA: TGTGCCAGCAGTGGCAGGGCCGAGCAGTACTTC.

CDR3 sequence reads: CASSNAVGRFEQFF. The CDR3 coding sequence is TGTGCCAGCAGCAACGCTGTGGGAAGATTTGAGCAGTTCTTC. The rearrangement joins TRBV7-9 to TRBJ2-1, with D unresolved. The V end lost 5 bases, the J end lost 9 bases, and 17 bases lay between the germline ends. Germline V gene sequence: CDR1 SEHNR, CDR2 FQNEAQ (reference sequence). CDR3 length: 14 amino acids.

This chain joins TRBV7-2 and TRBJ2-3, with D perhaps TRBD2 (6 bases). CDR3 length equals 14 residues. V was cut by 0 bases and J by 3 bases, with 7 bases left in between. CDR1 SGHTA and CDR2 FQGNSA come from the germline V gene. As DNA, the CDR3 is TGTGCCAGCAGCTTAGCCCGGGGGACAGATACGCAGTATTTT. Protein sequence: CASSLARGTDTQYF.

With respect to this clonotype: Given a much more abundant clone one base away, this may be a read error. This CDR3 reads CPSSGTGGGPGEQYF. CDR3 DNA: TGTCCCAGCAGTGGTACAGGGGGAGGCCCCGGCGAGCAGTACTTC. The chain joins TRBV12-3 or TRBV12-4 to TRBJ2-7; TRBD1 aligns across 8 bases. The CDR3 is 15 residues long.

This clonotype was counted between two and nine times. The chain couples TRBV3-1 to TRBJ1-1; 9 positions match TRBD1. The CDR3 is made up of 17 amino acids. CDR1 and CDR2 (germline): LGHDT, YNNKEL (reference sequence). J gave up 1 base and V 3 bases, and 9 bases lay outside the gene matches. The CDR3 protein is CASSQLPGTGRNTEAFF. DNA for the CDR3: TGTGCCAGCAGCCAGTTACCCGGGACAGGGAGGAACACTGAAGCTTTCTTT. The full variable domain, with the rest looked up from reference TRBV3-1 and TRBJ1-1, is DTAVSQTPKYLVTQMGNDKSIKCEQNLGHDTMYWYKQDSKKFLKIMFSYNNKELIINETVPNRFSPKSPDKAHLNLHINSLELGDSAVYFCASSQLPGTGRNTEAFFGQGTRLTVV.

This chain uses TRBV6-1 with TRBJ1-1; TRBD1 might be the D (5 bases). Germline V lookup: CDR1 MNHNS, CDR2 SASEGT. This CDR3 is built from 16 residues. V lost 4 bases to trimming and J lost 1 base, with 16 bases between them. CDR3 sequence: CASSVGAGMGNTEAFF. The DNA for the CDR3 is TGTGCCAGCAGTGTCGGGGCGGGGATGGGGAACACTGAAGCTTTCTTT.

This chain joins TRBV12-3 or TRBV12-4 and TRBJ1-5; possible D gene TRBD1, 5 bases. The V and J ends lost 4 bases and 6 bases respectively, with 10 bases between them. This CDR3 is built from 13 residues. The CDR3 reads CASSSDRLQPQHF. The CDR3 DNA sequence: TGTGCCAGCAGTTCCGACAGACTTCAGCCCCAGCATTTT.

This chain joins TRBV7-2 and TRBJ1-2, with TRBD1 identical over 8 bases. The J segment lost 7 bases and the V segment lost 5 bases, leaving 6 bases of the junction unmatched. Germline values: CDR1 SGHTA, CDR2 FQGNSA. The CDR3 length is 13 residues. The CDR3 is CASSASGGLGYTF. CDR3 bases: TGTGCCAGCAGCGCCTCAGGGGGCCTTGGCTACACCTTC.

As concerns this clonotype: A much larger clonotype is one base distant, so this may be a read error. The J gene is TRBJ2-1, the V gene TRBV9; the D call may be TRBD1 or TRBD2 (6 bases each). The CDR3 is 14 amino acids. Germline CDR1 SGDLS, CDR2 YYNGEE. V dropped 0 bases and J dropped 9 bases, with 13 bases sitting between them. The CDR3 region has the DNA TGTGCCAGCAGCGTAGCCAGCAGGGGAGGTGAGCAGTTCTTC. Its translation is CASSVASRGGEQFF. Full variable domain (remainder filled in from reference TRBV9 and TRBJ2-1): DSGVTQTPKHLITATGQRVTLRCSPRSGDLSVYWYQQSLDQGLQFLIQYYNGEERAKGNILERFSAQQFPDLHSELNLSSLELGDSALYFCASSVASRGGEQFFGPGTRLTVL.

The chain is built from TRBV7-2 and TRBJ1-5; the match to TRBD1 covers 7 bases. The CDR3 consists of 15 residues. The germline V gene encodes CDR1 SGHTA and CDR2 FQGNSA. After removal of 1 base from V and 2 bases from J, the junction contained 2 bases not matched to a gene. The CDR3 reads CASSLVGTGNQPQHF. CDR3 sequence (DNA): TGTGCCAGCAGCTTAGTCGGGACAGGCAATCAGCCCCAGCATTTT. Full variable domain (rest looked up from reference TRBV7-2 and TRBJ1-5): GAGVSQSPSNKVTEKGKDVELRCDPISGHTALYWYRQSLGQGLEFLIYFQGNSAPDKSGLPSDRFSAERTGGSVSTLTIQRTQQEDSAVYLCASSLVGTGNQPQHFGDGTRLSIL.

The rearrangement joins TRBV4-3 to TRBJ2-2, with 10 bases matching TRBD1. The germline V gene encodes CDR1 LGHNA and CDR2 YSLEER. J lost 5 bases, V lost 2 bases, and 11 bases had no gene match. The CDR3 spans 18 residues. The CDR3 coding sequence is TGCGCCAGCAGCCAAAACCCGACAGGGGGCGGAGGAACCGGGGAGCTGTTTTTT. It codes for CASSQNPTGGGGTGELFF.

The chain is built from TRBV7-2 and TRBJ2-7; no reliable D call. This CDR3 contains 12 residues. V lost 6 bases to trimming and J lost 7 bases, with 13 bases between them. The germline CDR1 and CDR2 sequences are SGHTA and FQGNSA. CDR3 nucleotides: TGTGCCAGCAGACGGTCCCTGGGGGAGCAGTACTTC. It codes for CASRRSLGEQYF.

The chain combines TRBV11-2 with TRBJ2-7; D is unclear. The CDR3 length is 16 residues. Germline V gene sequence: CDR1 SGHAT, CDR2 FQNNGV. V was pared by 5 bases and J by 5 bases, with 22 bases between. The CDR3 here is CASSLKDHLGVHEQYF. CDR3 nucleotide sequence: TGTGCCAGCAGCCTCAAGGACCACCTGGGTGTCCACGAGCAGTACTTC.

This chain uses TRBV5-4 with TRBJ2-1; perhaps TRBD2 as D (5 bases). The CDR3 sequence is 14 residues long. Germline CDR1 reads SGHNT; CDR2 reads YYREEE (reference sequence). Trimming took 5 bases from V and 6 from J, leaving 15 bases between them. The CDR3 here is CASSFDSAGNEQFF. CDR3 DNA sequence: TGTGCCAGCAGTTTCGACTCGGCGGGCAATGAGCAGTTCTTC.

This clonotype was seen only a few times. This sequence joins TRBV7-2 and TRBJ1-1, with 9 bases lining up with TRBD1. This CDR3 has 13 residues. V was pared by 6 bases and J by 4 bases, with 3 bases of the junction left unmatched. The germline V gene encodes CDR1 SGHTA and CDR2 FQGNSA. Here the CDR3 DNA reads TGTGCCAGCAGGATGACAGGGGGCACTGAAGCTTTCTTT. Translating it yields CASRMTGGTEAFF. Filled out from reference TRBV7-2 and TRBJ1-1, the complete variable domain reads GAGVSQSPSNKVTEKGKDVELRCDPISGHTALYWYRQSLGQGLEFLIYFQGNSAPDKSGLPSDRFSAERTGGSVSTLTIQRTQQEDSAVYLCASRMTGGTEAFFGQGTRLTVV.

The rearrangement links TRBV15 to TRBJ2-5; D unclear. Germline V lookup: CDR1 LNHNV, CDR2 YYDKDF (reference sequence). The ends were cut back, 0 bases at V and 4 bases at J, with 9 bases in the middle. The CDR3 runs to 14 residues. Written as DNA, the CDR3 is TGTGCCACCAGCAGAGATTTAACCCCAGAGACCCAGTACTTC. Translated, it gives CATSRDLTPETQYF.

Only a few counts were recorded for this clonotype. The chain combines TRBV15 with TRBJ2-3; TRBD1 might be the D (5 bases). CDR3 length: 15 residues. V dropped 1 base and J dropped 0 bases, with 8 bases sitting between them. Germline loops: CDR1 LNHNV, CDR2 YYDKDF (reference sequence). The chain's CDR3 is CATSRGRASTDTQYF. DNA of the CDR3: TGTGCCACCAGCAGAGGCAGGGCTAGCACAGATACGCAGTATTTT.

This chain uses TRBV11-2 with TRBJ2-5; D not certain. With 3 bases removed from V and 5 bases from J, the gap between germline ends came to 10 bases. Germline CDR1 reads SGHAT; CDR2 reads FQNNGV. This CDR3 comprises 13 residues. CDR3 bases: TGTGCCAGCAGCTTGAACGTTGTGGAGACCCAGTACTTC. Protein sequence: CASSLNVVETQYF.

This clonotype was recorded many times. A much larger clone is a single base away; this may be a read error. The chain recombines TRBV20-1 with TRBJ2-4; a possible D gene is TRBD2 (5 bases). Trimming took 0 bases from V and 0 from J, leaving 12 bases between them. Germline assignment: CDR1 DFQATT and CDR2 SNEGSKA (reference sequence). The CDR3 covers 16 residues. CDR3 DNA: TGCAGTGCTAGAGAGGTTCAGCGGATAGCCAAAAACATTCAGTACTTC. Translating gives CSAREVQRIAKNIQYF.

V is TRBV10-3 and J is TRBJ2-7, with D perhaps matching TRBD1 (6 bases). There are 15 residues in the CDR3. With 3 bases removed from V and 2 bases from J, the gap between germline ends came to 14 bases. Per germline, CDR1 ENHRY and CDR2 SYGVKD. The CDR3 sequence is CAISDPRGGTYEQYF. DNA of the CDR3: TGTGCCATCAGTGATCCCAGAGGGGGAACCTACGAGCAGTACTTC.

The J gene is TRBJ2-5, the V gene TRBV12-3 or TRBV12-4; D is undetermined. With 6 bases removed from V and 0 bases from J, the gap between germline ends came to 11 bases. This CDR3 contains 14 residues. CDR3 DNA: TGTGCCAGCAGCCAAAGGCAGTACCAAGAGACCCAGTACTTC. It codes for CASSQRQYQETQYF.

This clonotype has more than one count but fewer than ten. The genes are TRBV5-1 and TRBJ1-1, with D perhaps matching TRBD1 (5 bases). The V end was cut by 0 bases, the J end by 2 bases, with 8 bases between. The CDR3 has 14 amino acids. CDR1 is SGHRS, CDR2 YFSETQ, per germline. The CDR3 sequence is CASSLAGDNTEAFF. The CDR3, as DNA: TGCGCCAGCAGCTTGGCTGGGGACAACACTGAAGCTTTCTTT.

The chain is built from TRBV5-1 and TRBJ1-2, with 9 bases lining up with TRBD1. The CDR3 is 15 amino acids. From germline, CDR1 is SGHRS and CDR2 YFSETQ. V shed 3 bases and J 8 bases; nucleotides not matched to a gene: 11. In DNA form, the CDR3 reads TGCGCCAGCAGCTCCTACAGGGGGCCCCGCTCCGGCTACACCTTC. Translating gives CASSSYRGPRSGYTF.